This entry concerns a single T cell receptor beta chain. This specimen comes from a study of shared clonotypes between healthy human individuals. The protocol was immunoSEQ multiplex PCR, while the TCRdb copy is restricted to in-frame clones and leaves out a portion. The sample holds millions of clones, approximately 93% seen once. The receptor comes from a man aged 18 to 29 in good health. Some clones in this sample may be carry-over from other donors' samples. The source material was naive CD4+ T cells from PBMCs. Sample subset: CD45RA+ positively selected.

The CDR3: CASSYGLGGMWNEQYF. In DNA form, the CDR3 reads TGTGCCAGCAGTTATGGTCTGGGCGGGATGTGGAACGAGCAGTACTTC. V is TRBV6-6 and J is TRBJ2-7; D possibly corresponds to TRBD2 (6 bases). Germline CDR1 is MNHNY and CDR2 is SVGAGI (reference sequence). V shed 3 bases and J shed 5 bases, with 20 bases lying between them. The CDR3 spans 16 residues.